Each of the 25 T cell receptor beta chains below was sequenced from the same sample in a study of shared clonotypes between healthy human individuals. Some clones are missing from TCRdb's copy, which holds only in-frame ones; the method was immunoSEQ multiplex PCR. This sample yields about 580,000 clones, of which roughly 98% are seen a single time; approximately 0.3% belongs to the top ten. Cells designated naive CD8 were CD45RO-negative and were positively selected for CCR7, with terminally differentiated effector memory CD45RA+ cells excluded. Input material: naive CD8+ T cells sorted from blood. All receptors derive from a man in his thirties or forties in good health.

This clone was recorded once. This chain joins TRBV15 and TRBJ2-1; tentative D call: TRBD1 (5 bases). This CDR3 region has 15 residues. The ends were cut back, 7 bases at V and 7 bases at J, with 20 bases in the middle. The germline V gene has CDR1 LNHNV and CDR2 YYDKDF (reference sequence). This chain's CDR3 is CATTPNEGQGNEQFF. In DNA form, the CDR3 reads TGTGCCACCACCCCCAACGAAGGGCAGGGTAATGAGCAGTTCTTC.

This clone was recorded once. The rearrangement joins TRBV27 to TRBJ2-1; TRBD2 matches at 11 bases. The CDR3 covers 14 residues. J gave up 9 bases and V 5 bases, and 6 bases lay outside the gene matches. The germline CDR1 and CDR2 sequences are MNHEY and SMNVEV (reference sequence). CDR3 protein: CASSQGLAAREQFF. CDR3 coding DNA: TGTGCCAGCAGTCAGGGACTAGCGGCTCGTGAGCAGTTCTTC.

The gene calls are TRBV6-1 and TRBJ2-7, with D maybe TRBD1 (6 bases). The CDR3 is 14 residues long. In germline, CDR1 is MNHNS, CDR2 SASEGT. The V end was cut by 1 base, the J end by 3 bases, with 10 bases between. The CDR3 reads CASSEVLTGYEQYF. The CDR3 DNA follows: TGTGCCAGCAGTGAAGTTTTGACAGGCTACGAGCAGTACTTC.

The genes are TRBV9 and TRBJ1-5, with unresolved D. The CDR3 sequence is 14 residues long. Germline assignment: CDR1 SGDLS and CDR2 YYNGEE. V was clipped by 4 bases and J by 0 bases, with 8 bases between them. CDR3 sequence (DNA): TGTGCCAGCAGCCCACAAGATAGCAATCAGCCCCAGCATTTT. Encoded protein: CASSPQDSNQPQHF. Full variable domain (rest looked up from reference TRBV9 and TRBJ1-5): DSGVTQTPKHLITATGQRVTLRCSPRSGDLSVYWYQQSLDQGLQFLIQYYNGEERAKGNILERFSAQQFPDLHSELNLSSLELGDSALYFCASSPQDSNQPQHFGDGTRLSIL.

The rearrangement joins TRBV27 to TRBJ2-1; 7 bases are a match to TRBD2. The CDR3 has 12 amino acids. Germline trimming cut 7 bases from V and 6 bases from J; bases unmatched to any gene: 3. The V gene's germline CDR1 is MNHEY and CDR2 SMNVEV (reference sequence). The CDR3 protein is CASTGGLNEQFF. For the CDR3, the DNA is TGTGCCAGCACGGGGGGTCTCAATGAGCAGTTCTTC.

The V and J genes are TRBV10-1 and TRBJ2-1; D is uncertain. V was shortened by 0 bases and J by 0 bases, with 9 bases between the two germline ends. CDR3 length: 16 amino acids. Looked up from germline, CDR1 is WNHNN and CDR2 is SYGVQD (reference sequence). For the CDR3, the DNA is TGCGCCAGCAGTGAGTCGGTCCCCTCCTCCTACAATGAGCAGTTCTTC. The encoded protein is CASSESVPSSYNEQFF.

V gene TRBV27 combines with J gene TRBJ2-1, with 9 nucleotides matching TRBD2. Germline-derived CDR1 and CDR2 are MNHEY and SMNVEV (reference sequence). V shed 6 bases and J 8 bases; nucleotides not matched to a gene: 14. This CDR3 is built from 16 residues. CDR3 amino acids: CASSRAGAGGVHEQFF. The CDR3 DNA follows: TGTGCCAGCAGCCGGGCTGGAGCGGGAGGTGTACATGAGCAGTTCTTC.

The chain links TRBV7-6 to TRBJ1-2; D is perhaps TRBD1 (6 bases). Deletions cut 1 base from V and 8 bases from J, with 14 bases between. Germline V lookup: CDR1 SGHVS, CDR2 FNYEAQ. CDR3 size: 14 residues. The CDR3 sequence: CASSLEAGGWGYTF. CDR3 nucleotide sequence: TGTGCCAGCAGCTTAGAAGCGGGGGGCTGGGGCTACACCTTC.

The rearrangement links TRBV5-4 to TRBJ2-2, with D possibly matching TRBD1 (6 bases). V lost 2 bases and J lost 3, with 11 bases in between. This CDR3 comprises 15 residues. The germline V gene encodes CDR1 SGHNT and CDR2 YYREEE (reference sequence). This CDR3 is CASSFLGADTGELFF. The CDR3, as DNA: TGTGCCAGCAGCTTCCTGGGGGCGGACACCGGGGAGCTGTTTTTT.

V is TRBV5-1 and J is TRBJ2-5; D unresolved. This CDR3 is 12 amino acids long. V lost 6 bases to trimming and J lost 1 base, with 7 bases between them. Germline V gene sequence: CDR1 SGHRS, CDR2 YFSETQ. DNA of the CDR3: TGCGCCAGCAAAAAGGCCCAAGAGACCCAGTACTTC. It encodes CASKKAQETQYF. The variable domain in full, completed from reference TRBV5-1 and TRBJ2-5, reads KAGVTQTPRYLIKTRGQQVTLSCSPISGHRSVSWYQQTPGQGLQFLFEYFSETQRNKGNFPGRFSGRQFSNSRSEMNVSTLELGDSALYLCASKKAQETQYFGPGTRLLVL.

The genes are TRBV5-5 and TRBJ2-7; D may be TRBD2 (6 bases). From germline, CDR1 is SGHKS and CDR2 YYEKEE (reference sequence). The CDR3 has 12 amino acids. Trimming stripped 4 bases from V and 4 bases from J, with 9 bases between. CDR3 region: CASSPGTYEQYF. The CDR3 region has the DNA TGTGCCAGCAGCCCCGGGACTTACGAGCAGTACTTC.

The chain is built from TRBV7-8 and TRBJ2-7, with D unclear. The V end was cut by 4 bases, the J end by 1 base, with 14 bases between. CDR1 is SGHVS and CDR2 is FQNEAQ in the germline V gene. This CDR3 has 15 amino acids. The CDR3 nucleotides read TGTGCCAGCAGCTCTCTGGACGTTATATCCTACGAGCAGTACTTC. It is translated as CASSSLDVISYEQYF.

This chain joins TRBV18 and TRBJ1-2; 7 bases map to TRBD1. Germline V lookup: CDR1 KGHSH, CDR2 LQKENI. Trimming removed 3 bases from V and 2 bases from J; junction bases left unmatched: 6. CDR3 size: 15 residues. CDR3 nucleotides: TGTGCCAGCTCACCCGAGGACAGGACGAACTATGGCTACACCTTC. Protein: CASSPEDRTNYGYTF.

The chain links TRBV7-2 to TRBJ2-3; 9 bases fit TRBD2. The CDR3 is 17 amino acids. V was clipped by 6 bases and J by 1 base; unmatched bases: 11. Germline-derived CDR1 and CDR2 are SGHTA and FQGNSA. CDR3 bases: TGTGCCAGCAGAAGCGGCACGGGACTAGCTCGCACAGATACGCAGTATTTT. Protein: CASRSGTGLARTDTQYF.

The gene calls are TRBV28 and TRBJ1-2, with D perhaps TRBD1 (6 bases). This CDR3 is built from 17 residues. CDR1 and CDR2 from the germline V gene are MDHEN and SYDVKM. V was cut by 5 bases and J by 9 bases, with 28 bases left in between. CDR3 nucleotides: TGTGCCAGCAGTACACTCCGGTACGACAGGCCCTCGGGGAGCTACACCTTC. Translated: CASSTLRYDRPSGSYTF.

The CDR3 DNA reads TGTGCCAGCAGTTTAGGCCCCAGCTATGGCTACACCTTC. It encodes CASSLGPSYGYTF. The chain combines TRBV27 with TRBJ1-2; D unresolved. Deletions cut 2 bases from V and 4 bases from J, with 8 bases between. CDR1 and CDR2 (germline): MNHEY, SMNVEV (reference sequence). This CDR3 is 13 amino acids long.

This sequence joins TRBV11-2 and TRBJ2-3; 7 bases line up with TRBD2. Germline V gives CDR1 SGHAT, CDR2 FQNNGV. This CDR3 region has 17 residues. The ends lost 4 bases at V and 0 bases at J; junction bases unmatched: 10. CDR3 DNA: TGTGCCAGCAGCTCAACTCCGGCGGGAGCCAGCACAGATACGCAGTATTTT. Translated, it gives CASSSTPAGASTDTQYF. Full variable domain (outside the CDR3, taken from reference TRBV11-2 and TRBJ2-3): EAGVAQSPRYKIIEKRQSVAFWCNPISGHATLYWYQQILGQGPKLLIQFQNNGVVDDSQLPKDRFSAERLKGVDSTLKIQPAKLEDSAVYLCASSSTPAGASTDTQYFGPGTRLTVL.

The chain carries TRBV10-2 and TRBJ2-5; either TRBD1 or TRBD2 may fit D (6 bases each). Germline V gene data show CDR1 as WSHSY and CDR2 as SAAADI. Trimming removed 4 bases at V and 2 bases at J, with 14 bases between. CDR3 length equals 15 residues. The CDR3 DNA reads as TGCGCCAGCAGTGGCGGGACAACCGGGCAAGAGACCCAGTACTTC. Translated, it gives CASSGGTTGQETQYF.

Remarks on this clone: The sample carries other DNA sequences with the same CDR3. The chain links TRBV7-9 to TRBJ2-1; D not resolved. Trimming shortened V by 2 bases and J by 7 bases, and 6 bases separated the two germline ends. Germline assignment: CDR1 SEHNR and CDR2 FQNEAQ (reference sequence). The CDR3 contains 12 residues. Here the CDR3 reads CASSLYDNEQFF. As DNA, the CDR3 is TGTGCCAGCAGCTTATATGATAATGAGCAGTTCTTC.

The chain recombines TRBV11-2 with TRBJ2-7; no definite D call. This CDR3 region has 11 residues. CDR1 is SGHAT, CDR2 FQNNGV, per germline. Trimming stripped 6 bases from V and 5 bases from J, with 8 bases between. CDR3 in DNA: TGTGCCAGCAGTTTTATAGACGAGCAGTACTTC. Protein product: CASSFIDEQYF.

Here the CDR3 DNA reads TGCAGCGTTGAAGATCCCGATTTGGCAGATACGCAGTATTTT. Encoded protein: CSVEDPDLADTQYF. The V and J genes are TRBV29-1 and TRBJ2-3; D unresolved. Germline V lookup: CDR1 SQVTM, CDR2 ANQGSEA. Trimming removed 0 bases from V and 4 bases from J, with 11 bases in between. The CDR3 runs 14 residues.

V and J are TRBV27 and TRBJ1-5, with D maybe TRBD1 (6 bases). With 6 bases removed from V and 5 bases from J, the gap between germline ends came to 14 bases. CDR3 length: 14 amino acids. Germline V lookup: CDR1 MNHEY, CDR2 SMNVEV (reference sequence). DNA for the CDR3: TGTGCCAGCAGCCTAGGACAGTTTGATCAGCCCCAGCATTTT. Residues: CASSLGQFDQPQHF.

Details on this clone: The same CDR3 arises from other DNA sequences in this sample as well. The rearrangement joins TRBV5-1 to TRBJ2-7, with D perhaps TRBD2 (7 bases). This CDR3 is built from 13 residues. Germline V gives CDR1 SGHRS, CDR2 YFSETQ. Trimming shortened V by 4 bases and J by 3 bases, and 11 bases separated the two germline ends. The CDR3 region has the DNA TGCGCCAGCAGCCCAGGGGAGGGCTACGAGCAGTACTTC. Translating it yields CASSPGEGYEQYF.

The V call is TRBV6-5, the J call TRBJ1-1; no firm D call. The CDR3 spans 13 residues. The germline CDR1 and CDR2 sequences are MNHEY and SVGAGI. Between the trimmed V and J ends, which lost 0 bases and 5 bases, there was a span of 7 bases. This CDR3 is CASSYSSETEAFF. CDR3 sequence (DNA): TGTGCCAGCAGTTACTCTTCAGAGACTGAAGCTTTCTTT.

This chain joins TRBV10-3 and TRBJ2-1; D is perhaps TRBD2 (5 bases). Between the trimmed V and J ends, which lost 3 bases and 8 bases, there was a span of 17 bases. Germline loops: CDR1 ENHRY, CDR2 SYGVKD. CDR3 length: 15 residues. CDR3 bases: TGTGCCATCAGTGATTCGAGGAACGTAGCGTATGAGCAGTTCTTC. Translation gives CAISDSRNVAYEQFF.